Listed here are 20 T cell receptor beta chains from one sample, sequenced in a study of cytomegalovirus exposure and HLA in healthy donors. The PCR contained 60 Vbeta and 13 Jbeta primers. This table comes from immunoSEQ multiplex PCR, and its TCRdb copy is limited to in-frame clones, with some not included. This sample has nearly 300,000 clones, with about nine tenths found just once. Sample: PBMCs. All receptors derive from a man aged 40-55 years in good health and CMV-seropositive.

This chain connects TRBV7-6 to TRBJ2-7, with TRBD2 matching over 11 bases. The CDR3 is 15 amino acids. Germline CDR1 reads SGHVS; CDR2 reads FNYEAQ. The J segment lost 3 bases and the V segment lost 5 bases, leaving 6 bases of the junction unmatched. For the CDR3, the DNA is TGTGCCAGCAGCAGCACTAGCGGGAGATACTACGAGCAGTACTTC. This codes for CASSSTSGRYYEQYF.

Points on this clone: An end of the junction does not agree with germline; a read error may underlie this. Other nucleotide sequences from this sample produce the same CDR3. V usage is TRBV4-1 and J usage is TRBJ1-2, with 12 bases matching TRBD1. Germline CDR1 is MGHRA and CDR2 is YSYEKL. The length of the CDR3 is 17 residues. In nucleotides, the CDR3 is TGCGCCAGCAGCCAAGTTCCCGGGACAGGGGGCAACTATGGCTACACTTTC. It yields the protein CASSQVPGTGGNYGYTF.

The CDR3 reads CASSLLSGVEAFF. The DNA of the CDR3 is TGTGCCAGCAGTTTATTATCAGGGGTGGAAGCTTTCTTT. This chain uses TRBV28 with TRBJ1-1; tentatively, D is TRBD1 (6 bases). The germline V and J ends were trimmed by 1 base and 8 bases, with 11 bases remaining between them. The germline CDR1 and CDR2 sequences are MDHEN and SYDVKM. The CDR3 length is 13 residues.

The V gene is TRBV5-1, the J gene TRBJ2-5; TRBD1 is a possible D gene (6 bases). CDR3 length equals 15 residues. Germline CDR1 reads SGHRS; CDR2 reads YFSETQ. Trimming removed 0 bases at V and 5 bases at J, with 14 bases between. CDR3 region: CASSLAAGAEETQYF. The CDR3 nucleotides read TGCGCCAGCAGCTTGGCCGCAGGGGCGGAGGAGACCCAGTACTTC.

This clone was seen a handful of times. The chain carries TRBV7-6 and TRBJ2-7; a weak D match, TRBD1 (6 bases). Per germline, CDR1 SGHVS and CDR2 FNYEAQ. CDR3 length: 15 amino acids. The V end lost 3 bases, the J end lost 0 bases, and 12 bases lay between the germline ends. The CDR3 nucleotides read TGTGCCAGCAGCTTCAGACAGGACCCCTCCTACGAGCAGTACTTC. The encoded protein is CASSFRQDPSYEQYF.

On this clone: The sample contains more than one DNA sequence encoding this CDR3. The rearrangement joins TRBV6-1 to TRBJ2-7, with TRBD2 matching over 10 bases. This CDR3 has 15 amino acids. The V gene's germline CDR1 is MNHNS and CDR2 SASEGT. V shed 0 bases and J 2 bases; nucleotides not matched to a gene: 1. This CDR3 reads CASSEAGLAAYEQYF. Written as DNA, the CDR3 is TGTGCCAGCAGTGAAGCAGGACTAGCGGCCTACGAGCAGTACTTC.

The rearrangement uses TRBV28 and TRBJ2-3; 15 nucleotides align to TRBD2. This CDR3 contains 16 residues. V shed 6 bases and J 7 bases; nucleotides not matched to a gene: 8. From germline, CDR1 is MDHEN and CDR2 SYDVKM. The CDR3 loop is CASSSGLAGGFYTQYF. The CDR3 nucleotides read TGTGCCAGCAGCTCCGGACTAGCGGGAGGGTTTTATACGCAGTATTTT.

The V call is TRBV28, the J call TRBJ1-2; D unclear. Trimming took off 4 bases at V and 2 bases at J, with 14 bases between the two ends. Germline V gives CDR1 MDHEN, CDR2 SYDVKM. CDR3 length equals 15 residues. CDR3 region: CASSSPPGRNYGYTF. Written as DNA, the CDR3 is TGTGCCAGCAGTTCACCACCGGGAAGGAACTATGGCTACACCTTC.

The chain couples TRBV29-1 to TRBJ1-2, with a weak D call TRBD1 (6 bases). The CDR3 is 11 amino acids. V was clipped by 3 bases and J by 14 bases, with 16 bases between them. CDR1 and CDR2 (germline): SQVTM, ANQGSEA. The CDR3 DNA is TGCAGCGTTGATCGTGCGGGGGCAGAAACCTTC. Protein product: CSVDRAGAETF. The full variable domain, in which reference TRBV29-1 and TRBJ1-2 provide the parts outside the CDR3, is SAVISQKPSRDICQRGTSLTIQCQVDSQVTMMFWYRQQPGQSLTLIATANQGSEATYESGFVIDKFPISRPNLTFSTLTVSNMSPEDSSIYLCSVDRAGAETFGSGTRLTVV.

The chain couples TRBV9 to TRBJ2-2; 9 nucleotides align to TRBD1. The germline gives CDR1 SGDLS, CDR2 YYNGEE. V lost 0 bases and J lost 4; bases outside the gene matches: 7. The CDR3 loop spans 17 amino acids. The CDR3, as DNA: TGTGCCAGCAGCGTAGTACAGGGGGCCGAAGCCACCGGGGAGCTGTTTTTT. Translating it yields CASSVVQGAEATGELFF.

This clone was seen a few times. This rearrangement joins TRBV4-3 to TRBJ1-5; no definite D call. Germline CDR1 LGHNA, CDR2 YSLEER. The V end lost 1 base, the J end lost 7 bases, and 8 bases lay between the germline ends. The CDR3 runs to 13 residues. In DNA, the CDR3 is TGCGCCAGCAGCCAAGGGCCAAAACAGCCCCAGCATTTT. It encodes CASSQGPKQPQHF.

This clone has only a few counts. The V and J genes are TRBV7-9 and TRBJ1-1; no firm D call. Looked up from germline, CDR1 is SEHNR and CDR2 is FQNEAQ (reference sequence). The CDR3 consists of 13 residues. Trimming removed 0 bases at V and 7 bases at J, with 9 bases between. CDR3 DNA sequence: TGTGCCAGCAGCTTAGCCCAAGTGCGTGAAGCTTTCTTT. It codes for CASSLAQVREAFF.

This chain joins TRBV6-1 and TRBJ2-7, with D tentatively TRBD1 (5 bases). This CDR3 spans 11 amino acids. Germline V gene sequence: CDR1 MNHNS, CDR2 SASEGT. V dropped 4 bases and J dropped 6 bases, with 7 bases sitting between them. CDR3 amino acids: CASSAGSEQYF. Written as DNA, the CDR3 is TGTGCCAGCAGTGCAGGGTCCGAGCAGTACTTC.

This clone was observed a handful of times. The chain has TRBV2 and TRBJ2-3; no definite D call. Germline V CDR1 and CDR2: SNHLY, FYNNEI. The length of the CDR3 is 15 residues. Between the trimmed V and J ends, which lost 4 bases and 2 bases, there was a span of 13 bases. This CDR3 reads CASSVRRGYTDTQYF. In DNA, the CDR3 is TGTGCCAGCAGTGTTCGGCGCGGATACACAGATACGCAGTATTTT.

This clone appeared a few times. J is TRBJ2-7 and V is TRBV6-1; 9 bases line up with TRBD1. The CDR3 has 14 amino acids. Germline lookup yields CDR1 MNHNS and CDR2 SASEGT. Trimming removed 6 bases from V and 4 bases from J; junction bases left unmatched: 7. This CDR3 reads CASRYRGRGYEQYF. CDR3 in DNA: TGTGCCAGCAGATACAGGGGGCGCGGGTACGAGCAGTACTTC.

This chain uses TRBV19 with TRBJ2-7, with TRBD1 identical over 12 bases. Germline lookup yields CDR1 LNHDA and CDR2 SQIVND (reference sequence). This CDR3 contains 15 residues. J gave up 6 bases and V 11 bases, and 14 bases lay outside the gene matches. This chain's CDR3 is CASSDGGTGGFEQYF. DNA for the CDR3: TGTGCCTCGTCCGACGGTGGGACAGGGGGCTTCGAGCAGTACTTC.

Comments on this clone: Other DNA sequences within the sample encode an identical CDR3. The V call is TRBV9, the J call TRBJ2-7, with TRBD2 matching over 7 bases. The V and J ends lost 0 bases and 0 bases, in that order; junction bases with no gene match: 3. This CDR3 is built from 15 residues. Looked up from germline, CDR1 is SGDLS and CDR2 is YYNGEE. DNA of the CDR3: TGTGCCAGCAGCGTAGGGGGAGGGAACTCCTACGAGCAGTACTTC. Amino acid sequence: CASSVGGGNSYEQYF.

J is TRBJ2-7 and V is TRBV27; D might be TRBD1 (6 bases). V gave up 3 bases and J gave up 2 bases, with 8 bases separating them. Germline V CDR1 and CDR2: MNHEY, SMNVEV (reference sequence). The CDR3 has 13 residues. This CDR3 reads CASSFRTAYEQYF. CDR3 in DNA: TGTGCCAGCAGTTTTCGGACAGCCTACGAGCAGTACTTC.

This clone was counted a single time. The chain joins TRBV6-6 to TRBJ2-5; weak D call: TRBD2 (5 bases). The CDR3 runs to 12 residues. V was trimmed by 9 bases and J by 5 bases, leaving 13 bases between them. Germline V gene lookup returns CDR1 MNHNY and CDR2 SVGAGI (reference sequence). CDR3 amino acids: CASGRELETQYF. The CDR3 DNA reads as TGTGCCAGTGGGAGAGAATTGGAGACCCAGTACTTC.

The chain recombines TRBV27 with TRBJ2-7, with TRBD2 matching over 7 bases. Germline values: CDR1 MNHEY, CDR2 SMNVEV (reference sequence). CDR3 length: 16 amino acids. Trimming at V came to 4 bases and at J to 3 bases, leaving 12 bases not matched to a gene. The CDR3 coding sequence is TGTGCCAGCAGTTCGCCCCGGGGAAGCGGGATCTACGAGCAGTACTTC. It codes for CASSSPRGSGIYEQYF.